This T cell receptor beta chain was obtained from a study of cytomegalovirus exposure and HLA in healthy donors. Looking at the study overall: Around 89 million unique TCRs from HLA-typed donors made up an early data release.

A remark on this clone: What it binds is not known.

Notes on the study in general: A later analysis reportedly found that, within productive TCRs, an Asian-associated ancestry cluster had fewer N-insertions than the mean observed across the roughly 630 donors.

In the PCR, 60 Vbeta and 13 Jbeta primers were used. In the study's own analysis: Later, an analysis found 80 million or so unique TCR beta chains, and around 12 million of these were shared. Data came from immunoSEQ multiplex PCR; TCRdb stores just in-frame clones and leaves some out. V and J calls and clone size are given by that table; D and trimming were obtained from the DNA. The sample contains about 70,000 clones, about 74% of which appear only once. The sequenced sample consisted of PBMCs. The receptor was isolated from a human donor in good health.

The CDR3 DNA is TGTGCCAGTAAGCGGGACTCCAATCAGCCCCAGCATTTT. The encoded protein is CASKRDSNQPQHF. The chain couples TRBV19 to TRBJ1-5; possibly TRBD1 for D (5 bases). Trimming took off 7 bases at V and 3 bases at J, with 10 bases between the two ends. Germline CDR1 is LNHDA and CDR2 is SQIVND (reference sequence). The CDR3 contains 13 residues.